This TCR beta chain stems from a study of blood T cell repertoires in COVID-19. Sequenced by immunoSEQ multiplex PCR; TCRdb stores in-frame clones only, minus some. The sample contains about 85,000 clones, approximately 80% of which appear only once. This clonotype originated in a man between 65 and 79 years old with acute or convalescent COVID-19. Sequences were obtained from peripheral blood.

Here the CDR3 reads CASSQARTGRNEKLFF. For the CDR3, the DNA is TGTGCCAGCAGCCAAGCCCGGACAGGGCGAAATGAAAAACTGTTTTTT. This chain joins TRBV3-1 (or the pseudogene TRBV3-2) and TRBJ1-4; 8 nucleotides align to TRBD1. The germline CDR1 and CDR2 sequences are LGHDT and YNNKEL (reference sequence). The CDR3 is made up of 16 amino acids. Germline trimming cut 1 base from V and 5 bases from J; bases unmatched to any gene: 6.